The TCR beta chain under discussion was sequenced for a study of graft-versus-host responses after intestinal transplantation. Study-wide points: Recipient bone marrow held GvH clones, some seen earlier in ileum or blood. Early HvG declines after transplant were associated with peak circulating GvH clone levels. Individuals who had graft-donor T cell macrochimerism had allografts that showed high graft-versus-host to host-versus-graft clonal ratios.

To note about this clone: Its antigen is still unknown. The same CDR3 also results from other DNA sequences found in this sample.

Assay used: immunoSEQ multiplex PCR; TCRdb lists only in-frame clones, some missing. The table records about 85,000 clones, roughly 85% of them present only once. Germline CDR1 reads MNHEY; CDR2 reads SMNVEV (reference sequence). Trimming took off 0 bases at V and 5 bases at J, with 4 bases between the two ends. The CDR3 totals 12 residues. This TCR was recovered from a human donor who received an intestinal transplant. This chain joins TRBV27 and TRBJ2-5; the D is unclear. Specimen: unstimulated CD4+ T cells sorted from spleen or lymph node cells, collected before intestinal transplant. CDR3 in amino acids: CASSLSGETQYF. The CDR3 DNA is TGTGCCAGCAGTTTATCCGGGGAGACCCAGTACTTC.